These 32 T cell receptor beta chains share one sample of origin, sequenced in a study of blood T cell repertoires in COVID-19. Using immunoSEQ multiplex PCR, the repertoire was profiled, and TCRdb retains in-frame clones only, with some absent. The sample has approximately 110,000 clones, around 86% seen once. The material sequenced was peripheral blood. The receptors were sampled from a man older than 75 with acute or convalescent COVID-19.

The chain couples TRBV5-1 to TRBJ1-5; perhaps TRBD1 as D (5 bases). V was trimmed by 5 bases and J by 2 bases, leaving 8 bases between them. This CDR3 has 13 residues. The germline gives CDR1 SGHRS, CDR2 YFSETQ. CDR3 coding DNA: TGCGCCAGCAGTCGCAGGGGCAATCAGCCCCAGCATTTT. Its translation is CASSRRGNQPQHF.

Remarks on this clone: A single base separates this from a much larger clone, so it may be a read error. The chain uses TRBV7-2 and TRBJ1-2, with D tentatively TRBD1 (6 bases). Trimming stripped 5 bases from V and 5 bases from J, with 9 bases between. From germline, CDR1 is SGHTA and CDR2 FQGNSA. CDR3 length equals 12 residues. The CDR3 is CASSKDRYGYTF. The DNA of the CDR3 is TGTGCCAGCAGCAAGGACAGATATGGCTACACCTTC.

V usage is TRBV5-5 and J usage is TRBJ2-1; weak D call: TRBD2 (7 bases). The CDR3 loop spans 14 amino acids. Trimming removed 4 bases from V and 8 bases from J, with 16 bases in between. The germline V gene encodes CDR1 SGHKS and CDR2 YYEKEE (reference sequence). The CDR3 here is CASSRGRAGDEQFF. The CDR3 nucleotides are TGTGCCAGCAGCAGGGGGAGGGCAGGGGATGAGCAGTTCTTC. Drawing the rest from reference TRBV5-5 and TRBJ2-1, the complete variable domain is DAGVTQSPTHLIKTRGQQVTLRCSPISGHKSVSWYQQVLGQGPQFIFQYYEKEERGRGNFPDRFSARQFPNYSSELNVNALLLGDSALYLCASSRGRAGDEQFFGPGTRLTVL.

The chain uses TRBV21-1 and TRBJ1-2. TRBV21-1 is a recognized pseudogene. This CDR3 region has 19 residues. CDR3 loop: CASSTEPQGGQRNNYGYTF. DNA of the CDR3: TGTGCCAGCAGCACCGAACCCCAGGGAGGGCAGCGAAATAACTATGGCTACACCTTC.

The CDR3 coding sequence is TGTGCCAGCAGTTTAACAGGGGAGACTGAAGCTTTCTTT. Its protein is CASSLTGETEAFF. The J gene is TRBJ1-1, the V gene TRBV6-6; 7 bases are a match to TRBD1. The CDR3 runs 13 residues. Trimming cost V 4 bases and J 5 bases; bases outside gene matches: 4. Germline loops: CDR1 MNHNY, CDR2 SVGAGI (reference sequence).

This chain joins TRBV29-1 and TRBJ2-2, with TRBD2 matching 8 bases. The CDR3 is 14 residues long. Trimming at V came to 7 bases and at J to 4 bases, leaving 8 bases not matched to a gene. Germline V lookup: CDR1 SQVTM, CDR2 ANQGSEA. CDR3 sequence (DNA): TGCAGCGCACGCCCGGGGGGGGGCACCGGGGAGCTGTTTTTT. Translation gives CSARPGGGTGELFF.

For the CDR3, the DNA is TGTGCCAGCAGCCAGACAGGGGACTATGGCTACACCTTC. This encodes CASSQTGDYGYTF. The chain carries TRBV6-6 and TRBJ1-2, with TRBD1 matching 8 bases. The germline CDR1 and CDR2 sequences are MNHNY and SVGAGI (reference sequence). The J segment lost 3 bases and the V segment lost 6 bases, leaving 3 bases of the junction unmatched. This CDR3 contains 13 residues.

As for this clone: The sample has other DNA sequences that encode this CDR3 too. The rearrangement joins TRBV28 to TRBJ1-2; 8 bases agree with TRBD1. CDR1 is MDHEN, CDR2 SYDVKM, per germline. The CDR3 consists of 14 residues. V gave up 6 bases and J gave up 4 bases; unmatched junction bases: 7. The CDR3 nucleotides read TGTGCCAGCAGCCAGGGGGCTCGTGGCTATGGCTACACCTTC. Protein product: CASSQGARGYGYTF.

This clone has just a few counts. The V and J genes are TRBV4-3 and TRBJ1-6; D gene uncertain. CDR1 and CDR2 from the germline V gene are LGHNA and YSLEER. The ends were cut back, 1 base at V and 0 bases at J, with 13 bases in the middle. This CDR3 contains 18 residues. The CDR3 is CASSQVTSRSSYNSPLHF. The CDR3 coding sequence is TGCGCCAGCAGCCAAGTTACGTCGCGAAGCTCCTATAATTCACCCCTCCACTTT.

The chain joins TRBV5-5 to TRBJ1-5; unclear D gene. V lost 1 base and J 4 bases, leaving 6 bases between the germline ends. Looked up from germline, CDR1 is SGHKS and CDR2 is YYEKEE (reference sequence). The CDR3 loop spans 13 amino acids. Written as DNA, the CDR3 is TGTGCCAGCAGCTTGACAGTTAATCAGCCCCAGCATTTT. It specifies CASSLTVNQPQHF.

This clone showed up just once. The V gene is TRBV3-1 (or the pseudogene TRBV3-2), the J gene TRBJ1-2, with 9 bases fitting TRBD1. Germline V gene data show CDR1 as LGHDT and CDR2 as YNNKEL (reference sequence). Trimming removed 4 bases from V and 4 bases from J; junction bases left unmatched: 7. The CDR3 is 15 amino acids. CDR3 sequence: CASSPLDRGGYGYTF. CDR3 coding DNA: TGTGCCAGCAGCCCGCTGGACAGGGGAGGCTATGGCTACACCTTC.

V gene TRBV19 combines with J gene TRBJ1-5; the D gene is possibly TRBD1 (5 bases). The CDR3 has 13 amino acids. The germline CDR1 and CDR2 sequences are LNHDA and SQIVND (reference sequence). V shed 8 bases and J shed 2 bases, with 10 bases lying between them. The CDR3 coding sequence is TGTGCCAGTTGCCGGGGGGGCAATCAGCCCCAGCATTTT. This encodes CASCRGGNQPQHF.

This chain links TRBV28 with TRBJ1-3; D gene unclear. The CDR3 sequence is 15 residues long. V dropped 4 bases and J dropped 0 bases, with 10 bases sitting between them. Germline CDR1 and CDR2: MDHEN and SYDVKM. CDR3 bases: TGTGCCAGCAGTTCCCTCCCTCCCTCTGGAAACACCATATATTTT. This encodes CASSSLPPSGNTIYF. Filled out from reference TRBV28 and TRBJ1-3, the complete variable domain reads DVKVTQSSRYLVKRTGEKVFLECVQDMDHENMFWYRQDPGLGLRLIYFSYDVKMKEKGDIPEGYSVSREKKERFSLILESASTNQTSMYLCASSSLPPSGNTIYFGEGSWLTVV.

The rearrangement uses TRBV2 and TRBJ2-7; D is undetermined. The germline CDR1 and CDR2 sequences are SNHLY and FYNNEI. This CDR3 has 12 amino acids. The V gene lost 6 bases and the J gene lost 4 bases, with 10 bases spanning the gap. The CDR3 DNA reads as TGTGCCAGCAGCCTCCTCCTATACGAGCAGTACTTC. Translated, it gives CASSLLLYEQYF.

CDR3 amino acids: CASSPTTGTAPTKNIQYF. Written as DNA, the CDR3 is TGTGCCAGCTCACCAACAACCGGGACAGCACCCACCAAAAACATTCAGTACTTC. The chain joins TRBV18 to TRBJ2-4; the match to TRBD1 covers 7 bases. The germline V gene has CDR1 KGHSH and CDR2 LQKENI. The CDR3 sequence is 18 residues long. With V trimmed by 2 bases and J by 2 bases, 12 bases remained unmatched.

The rearrangement links TRBV6-1 to TRBJ1-5, with D tentatively TRBD1 (6 bases). The CDR3 has 16 residues. V gave up 2 bases and J gave up 3 bases, with 14 bases separating them. Germline V gene lookup returns CDR1 MNHNS and CDR2 SASEGT. CDR3 amino acids: CASSEYLDRNNQPQHF. The CDR3 DNA reads as TGTGCCAGCAGTGAATACCTGGACAGAAACAATCAGCCCCAGCATTTT.

The rearrangement uses TRBV5-1 and TRBJ2-7; 9 bases are a match to TRBD1. Germline V lookup: CDR1 SGHRS, CDR2 YFSETQ. With 2 bases clipped from V and 5 bases from J, the junction kept 8 bases outside the gene matches. CDR3 length equals 15 residues. The DNA for the CDR3 is TGCGCCAGCAGCTTTCGGGACAGGGTAGTCCACGAGCAGTACTTC. This codes for CASSFRDRVVHEQYF.

The chain combines TRBV18 with TRBJ1-5; weak D call: TRBD1 (5 bases). The CDR3 is 13 residues long. The V end lost 1 base, the J end lost 6 bases, and 7 bases lay between the germline ends. CDR1 is KGHSH, CDR2 LQKENI, per germline. Here the CDR3 reads CASSPLGGQPQHF. DNA of the CDR3: TGTGCCAGCTCACCACTGGGGGGTCAGCCCCAGCATTTT.

The J gene is TRBJ1-6, the V gene TRBV28; 9 nucleotides line up with TRBD1. V lost 5 bases, J lost 8 bases, and 7 bases stayed unmatched. Germline loops: CDR1 MDHEN, CDR2 SYDVKM. The CDR3 runs to 15 residues. The CDR3 region is CASSPRDRDDSPLHF. The CDR3 nucleotides are TGTGCCAGCAGTCCCCGGGACAGGGACGATTCACCCCTCCACTTT.

The chain couples TRBV28 to TRBJ2-3, with D possibly being TRBD2 (6 bases). Germline CDR1 and CDR2: MDHEN and SYDVKM. The CDR3 length is 15 residues. V dropped 6 bases and J dropped 4 bases, with 17 bases sitting between them. The CDR3 region has the DNA TGTGCCAGCAGCCCACCCCGGGGGAGCTCAGATACGCAGTATTTT. It is translated as CASSPPRGSSDTQYF.

The J gene is TRBJ1-3, the V gene TRBV29-1, with a weak D call TRBD1 (5 bases). The CDR3 runs 14 residues. CDR1 is SQVTM, CDR2 ANQGSEA, per germline. Trimming took 7 bases from V and 4 from J, leaving 17 bases between them. CDR3 residues: CSATGEILGNTIYF. DNA of the CDR3: TGCAGCGCAACGGGGGAAATCCTCGGAAACACCATATATTTT.

The rearrangement links TRBV5-6 to TRBJ2-7; the match to TRBD1 covers 10 bases. Looked up from germline, CDR1 is SGHDT and CDR2 is YYEEEE. This CDR3 is 14 amino acids long. J gave up 4 bases and V 3 bases, and 4 bases lay outside the gene matches. The CDR3 loop reads CASSWGQGLYEQYF. CDR3 bases: TGTGCCAGCAGCTGGGGACAGGGGTTATACGAGCAGTACTTC.

The rearrangement links TRBV18 to TRBJ1-4; 8 nucleotides match TRBD1. Trimming cost V 9 bases and J 1 base; bases outside gene matches: 7. The CDR3 extends over 15 amino acids. The V gene's germline CDR1 is KGHSH and CDR2 LQKENI. The CDR3 sequence: CASSDRERTNEKLFF. CDR3 DNA: TGTGCCAGTTCGGACAGGGAGCGAACTAATGAAAAACTGTTTTTT.

CDR3 sequence: CASSLAGKTGTQYF. The CDR3 bases are TGTGCCAGCAGCTTGGCAGGGAAGACCGGTACGCAGTATTTT. This chain links TRBV5-5 with TRBJ2-3; D is possibly TRBD1 (5 bases). The CDR3 spans 14 residues. Germline V gene lookup returns CDR1 SGHKS and CDR2 YYEKEE (reference sequence). V dropped 0 bases and J dropped 8 bases, with 13 bases sitting between them.

The genes are TRBV4-3 and TRBJ1-6, with 10 bases fitting TRBD1. Trimming removed 0 bases from V and 9 bases from J; junction bases left unmatched: 5. The CDR3 is 16 residues long. Germline CDR1 and CDR2: LGHNA and YSLEER. CDR3 sequence (DNA): TGCGCCAGCAGCCAAGAAGACCGGGACAGGGGTTCACCCCTCCACTTT. Its translation is CASSQEDRDRGSPLHF.

The chain recombines TRBV28 with TRBJ1-5; D perhaps matches TRBD1 (5 bases). CDR1 is MDHEN and CDR2 is SYDVKM in the germline V gene. Trimming took off 6 bases at V and 3 bases at J, with 9 bases between the two ends. The length of the CDR3 is 13 residues. The CDR3 loop reads CASRRQINQPQHF. CDR3 nucleotides: TGTGCCAGCAGGAGACAGATCAATCAGCCCCAGCATTTT.

This chain uses TRBV28 with TRBJ1-6; D ambiguous. The CDR3 is 14 amino acids. In germline, CDR1 is MDHEN, CDR2 SYDVKM. V was clipped by 6 bases and J by 6 bases, with 12 bases between them. CDR3 loop: CASSLPLANSPLHF. The CDR3 coding sequence is TGTGCCAGCAGCCTACCGCTAGCTAATTCACCCCTCCACTTT.

This chain joins TRBV18 and TRBJ2-7; TRBD1 aligns across 11 bases. Germline loops: CDR1 KGHSH, CDR2 LQKENI. This CDR3 has 14 amino acids. With 8 bases clipped from V and 6 bases from J, the junction kept 9 bases outside the gene matches. The CDR3 loop is CASGEGQGASEQYF. The CDR3 DNA reads TGTGCCAGCGGAGAAGGACAGGGGGCCTCCGAGCAGTACTTC.

The chain couples TRBV19 to TRBJ1-6; TRBD1 might be the D (6 bases). This CDR3 has 15 residues. The ends were cut back, 5 bases at V and 6 bases at J, with 14 bases in the middle. The V gene's germline CDR1 is LNHDA and CDR2 SQIVND (reference sequence). This CDR3 reads CASSATGSPNSPLHF. In DNA form, the CDR3 reads TGTGCCAGTAGTGCAACAGGGAGTCCTAATTCACCCCTCCACTTT.

This chain joins TRBV19 and TRBJ2-2; D ambiguous. Looked up from germline, CDR1 is LNHDA and CDR2 is SQIVND (reference sequence). This CDR3 is built from 15 residues. The V end lost 0 bases, the J end lost 0 bases, and 5 bases lay between the germline ends. The CDR3: CASSIDTTNTGELFF. DNA for the CDR3: TGTGCCAGTAGTATAGACACAACGAACACCGGGGAGCTGTTTTTT.

The chain recombines TRBV3-1 (or the pseudogene TRBV3-2) with TRBJ1-2; no definite D call. This CDR3 is built from 14 residues. Germline CDR1 is LGHDT and CDR2 is YNNKEL (reference sequence). V shed 4 bases and J shed 7 bases, with 16 bases lying between them. The CDR3 nucleotides are TGTGCCAGCAGCCTGAGAGGAGGGAAGCGTGGCTACACCTTC. It encodes CASSLRGGKRGYTF.

A note on this clone: One end of the junction does not line up with germline, which may come from a read error. CDR3 sequence (DNA): TGTGCTAGCAGCTCAGGGGGTGAGCAGTTCTTC. As protein: CASSSGGEQFF. This rearrangement joins TRBV7-7 to TRBJ2-1; 7 positions match TRBD1. Looked up from germline, CDR1 is SSHAT and CDR2 is FNYEAQ (reference sequence). This CDR3 comprises 11 residues.